Presented here are 32 T cell receptor beta chains from one specimen sequenced in a study of T cells after posttransplantation cyclophosphamide. Cells defined as naive were viable CD3+CD4+ or CD3+CD8+ and CCR7+CD45RA+CD45RO-CD95-CD27+CD28+. The method was immunoSEQ multiplex PCR; TCRdb's version includes in-frame clones alone and lacks a portion of them. Among 20,000 to 25,000 clones listed, 95% to 98% were seen once. Source material: naive CD4+ T cells sorted from PBMCs. These receptors all come from a man between 45 and 60 years old in good health, CMV-negative, and a related stem cell transplant donor.

A word on this clone: The junction departs from the called germline gene at one end, perhaps through a read error. The gene calls are TRBV9 and TRBJ1-6; no firm D call. The CDR3 consists of 16 residues. The germline V gene has CDR1 SGDLS and CDR2 YYNGEE. The CDR3 loop is CTSSGHPETPNSPLHF. In DNA form, the CDR3 reads TGTACCAGCAGCGGCCATCCAGAAACCCCTAATTCACCCCTCCACTTT.

The chain combines TRBV5-6 with TRBJ1-6; D gene uncertain. Germline V lookup: CDR1 SGHDT, CDR2 YYEEEE. This CDR3 has 14 amino acids. V shed 7 bases and J shed 0 bases, with 8 bases lying between them. CDR3 sequence reads: CASPGGSYNSPLHF. As DNA, the CDR3 is TGTGCCAGCCCCGGAGGCTCCTATAATTCACCCCTCCACTTT.

The gene calls are TRBV10-3 and TRBJ2-1; 11 bases line up with TRBD2. This CDR3 region has 15 residues. From germline, CDR1 is ENHRY and CDR2 SYGVKD. Trimming removed 10 bases from V and 4 bases from J; junction bases left unmatched: 9. This CDR3 is CASLTGTSGYNEQFF. For the CDR3, the DNA is TGTGCCAGCCTAACCGGGACTAGCGGATACAATGAGCAGTTCTTC.

The chain recombines TRBV7-9 with TRBJ2-2; D is possibly TRBD1 (6 bases). V was trimmed by 5 bases and J by 6 bases, leaving 10 bases between them. This CDR3 comprises 13 residues. Germline V gene sequence: CDR1 SEHNR, CDR2 FQNEAQ (reference sequence). The CDR3 sequence is CASSPTGPGELFF. In DNA, the CDR3 is TGTGCCAGCAGCCCGACAGGTCCCGGGGAGCTGTTTTTT.

The V gene is TRBV5-4, the J gene TRBJ2-5, with TRBD2 matching over 8 bases. Germline trimming cut 4 bases from V and 7 bases from J; bases unmatched to any gene: 6. This CDR3 has 13 residues. The germline V gene has CDR1 SGHNT and CDR2 YYREEE (reference sequence). This CDR3 is CASSQRGGGTQYF. CDR3 nucleotides: TGTGCCAGCAGCCAACGGGGGGGCGGGACCCAGTACTTC.

The gene calls are TRBV6-5 and TRBJ2-7, with a tentative D call TRBD1 (6 bases). V was shortened by 0 bases and J by 3 bases, with 9 bases between the two germline ends. Germline CDR1 reads MNHEY; CDR2 reads SVGAGI. The CDR3 has 14 residues. DNA of the CDR3: TGTGCCAGCAGTTACTCGTCAGGGGACTACGAGCAGTACTTC. It translates to CASSYSSGDYEQYF.

V is TRBV6-1 and J is TRBJ1-5; D gene unclear. In germline, CDR1 is MNHNS, CDR2 SASEGT. V dropped 7 bases and J dropped 2 bases, with 15 bases sitting between them. This CDR3 is 15 amino acids long. DNA for the CDR3: TGTGCCAGCATCCCACCGGGGTTGGGCAATCAGCCCCAGCATTTT. Translating gives CASIPPGLGNQPQHF.

This clone was seen just once. The gene calls are TRBV19 and TRBJ1-2; 7 bases align to TRBD1. V dropped 3 bases and J dropped 2; count of bases not matched to a gene: 3. The CDR3 covers 14 residues. CDR1 is LNHDA and CDR2 is SQIVND in the germline V gene (reference sequence). The CDR3 DNA reads as TGTGCCAGTAGTATGACAGGGCCGAACTATGGCTACACCTTC. Its translation: CASSMTGPNYGYTF.

This chain joins TRBV5-1 and TRBJ1-1; 8 positions match TRBD1. The ends lost 4 bases at V and 1 base at J; junction bases unmatched: 6. CDR3 length: 15 residues. CDR1 is SGHRS and CDR2 is YFSETQ in the germline V gene. DNA of the CDR3: TGCGCCAGCAGCCGAGGAACAGGGGGGAACACTGAAGCTTTCTTT. It translates to CASSRGTGGNTEAFF.

This chain uses TRBV2 with TRBJ1-5, with TRBD1 matching over 9 bases. The ends lost 5 bases at V and 6 bases at J; junction bases unmatched: 2. The CDR3 totals 13 residues. The V gene's germline CDR1 is SNHLY and CDR2 FYNNEI. The CDR3 DNA sequence: TGTGCCAGCAGTACAGGGGGCATTCAGCCCCAGCATTTT. Its protein is CASSTGGIQPQHF.

The chain is built from TRBV5-1 and TRBJ2-6, with D unclear. CDR3 length equals 15 residues. Germline loops: CDR1 SGHRS, CDR2 YFSETQ. The V gene lost 8 bases and the J gene lost 0 bases, with 12 bases spanning the gap. For the CDR3, the DNA is TGCGCCAGTTCGGAGATTAGCTCTGGGGCCAACGTCCTGACTTTC. Its protein is CASSEISSGANVLTF.

In its sample, this clone was seen once. The chain has TRBV30 and TRBJ1-5; D might be TRBD1 (5 bases). Germline loops: CDR1 GTSNPN, CDR2 SVGIG (reference sequence). The CDR3 runs to 12 residues. V dropped 1 base and J dropped 9 bases, with 10 bases sitting between them. CDR3 residues: CAWSAGVGPQHF. For the CDR3, the DNA is TGTGCCTGGAGTGCGGGGGTGGGGCCCCAGCATTTT.

V gene TRBV19 combines with J gene TRBJ2-3; 8 bases fit TRBD1. This CDR3 is 16 amino acids long. Losses at the gene ends were 6 bases for V and 3 bases for J; bases not matched to a gene: 11. CDR1 is LNHDA and CDR2 is SQIVND in the germline V gene (reference sequence). The CDR3 region is CASRAGGASYTDTQYF. CDR3 coding DNA: TGTGCCAGTAGGGCAGGGGGCGCCAGTTATACAGATACGCAGTATTTT.

The chain is built from TRBV2 and TRBJ1-4; D remains ambiguous. This CDR3 region has 15 residues. Trimming left V 4 bases short and J 0 bases short, with 9 bases between. In germline, CDR1 is SNHLY, CDR2 FYNNEI. The CDR3 DNA sequence: TGTGCCAGCAGTGGGGCAGTTGCAACTAATGAAAAACTGTTTTTT. Its translation is CASSGAVATNEKLFF.

The V call is TRBV11-2, the J call TRBJ2-1, with 7 bases matching TRBD2. With V trimmed by 5 bases and J by 3 bases, 7 bases remained unmatched. Germline V gives CDR1 SGHAT, CDR2 FQNNGV. CDR3 length equals 15 residues. The CDR3 DNA follows: TGTGCCAGCAGCACCACGGCGGGAGACTACAATGAGCAGTTCTTC. This translates into CASSTTAGDYNEQFF.

This clone occurred once. The chain combines TRBV18 with TRBJ2-7, with D perhaps TRBD1 (6 bases). V shed 2 bases and J shed 0 bases, with 14 bases lying between them. Germline loops: CDR1 KGHSH, CDR2 LQKENI. The CDR3 sequence is 16 residues long. CDR3 loop: CASSPTDTGFSYEQYF. In DNA, the CDR3 is TGTGCCAGCTCACCAACCGATACAGGGTTCTCCTACGAGCAGTACTTC.

V and J are TRBV13 and TRBJ2-5; TRBD2 matches 8 bases. Germline CDR1 reads PRHDT; CDR2 reads FYEKMQ (reference sequence). After removal of 6 bases from V and 5 bases from J, the junction contained 17 bases not matched to a gene. CDR3 length equals 17 residues. The chain's CDR3 is CASSPWFRGGGGETQYF. The CDR3 DNA reads TGTGCCAGCAGTCCTTGGTTTCGGGGGGGCGGGGGGGAGACCCAGTACTTC.

CDR3 sequence (DNA): TGTGCCAGCAGCCCTGCGGACTTAACTAGCACAGATACGCAGTATTTT. This sequence encodes CASSPADLTSTDTQYF. The chain uses TRBV5-4 and TRBJ2-3; D is possibly TRBD2 (5 bases). The CDR3 loop spans 16 amino acids. Germline-derived CDR1 and CDR2 are SGHNT and YYREEE (reference sequence). The V end lost 4 bases, the J end lost 0 bases, and 15 bases lay between the germline ends.

The V and J genes are TRBV7-2 and TRBJ2-7; D is unclear. The CDR3 has 15 residues. Trimming took off 4 bases at V and 1 base at J, with 14 bases between the two ends. Germline CDR1 and CDR2: SGHTA and FQGNSA. CDR3: CASSSSVTESYEQYF. The CDR3 nucleotides are TGTGCCAGCAGCTCCAGTGTGACTGAATCCTACGAGCAGTACTTC. The entire variable domain, with the rest obtained from reference TRBV7-2 and TRBJ2-7, is as follows: GAGVSQSPSNKVTEKGKDVELRCDPISGHTALYWYRQSLGQGLEFLIYFQGNSAPDKSGLPSDRFSAERTGGSVSTLTIQRTQQEDSAVYLCASSSSVTESYEQYFGPGTRLTVT.

The rearrangement uses TRBV7-3 and TRBJ1-1, with 7 bases that match TRBD1. Germline CDR1 SGHTA, CDR2 FQGTGA. The CDR3 has 15 amino acids. The trim removed 2 bases at V and 1 base at J, leaving 4 bases unmatched. The DNA for the CDR3 is TGTGCCAGCAGCTTAGAGGGGGCGTGGAACACTGAAGCTTTCTTT. The encoded protein is CASSLEGAWNTEAFF.

V and J are TRBV6-5 and TRBJ1-1; TRBD1 agrees at 8 bases. With 3 bases clipped from V and 5 bases from J, the junction kept 2 bases outside the gene matches. CDR1 MNHEY and CDR2 SVGAGI come from the germline V gene. This CDR3 has 13 residues. This CDR3 reads CASSYNRGTEAFF. CDR3 nucleotides: TGTGCCAGCAGTTATAACAGGGGGACTGAAGCTTTCTTT.

The chain uses TRBV9 and TRBJ2-7; 10 bases align to TRBD2. This CDR3 contains 16 residues. V lost 0 bases to trimming and J lost 5 bases; unmatched junction nucleotides: 8. Germline V CDR1 and CDR2: SGDLS, YYNGEE. CDR3 sequence: CASSVAEREGSHEQYF. In nucleotides, the CDR3 is TGTGCCAGCAGCGTAGCTGAGCGGGAGGGTTCCCACGAGCAGTACTTC. The full variable domain, its missing parts supplied by reference TRBV9 and TRBJ2-7, is DSGVTQTPKHLITATGQRVTLRCSPRSGDLSVYWYQQSLDQGLQFLIQYYNGEERAKGNILERFSAQQFPDLHSELNLSSLELGDSALYFCASSVAEREGSHEQYFGPGTRLTVT.

The V and J genes are TRBV5-1 and TRBJ1-3; D is perhaps TRBD1 (5 bases). The CDR3 has 14 residues. V shed 0 bases and J shed 3 bases, with 7 bases lying between them. Looked up from germline, CDR1 is SGHRS and CDR2 is YFSETQ. CDR3 DNA: TGCGCCAGCAGCTTGGGTGACAGTGGAAACACCATATATTTT. It specifies CASSLGDSGNTIYF.

CDR3 in amino acids: CASSVVFGRSGDTQYF. The CDR3, as DNA: TGTGCCAGCAGCGTAGTTTTCGGAAGGAGCGGAGATACGCAGTATTTT. The chain joins TRBV9 to TRBJ2-3; possibly TRBD2 for D (5 bases). Between the trimmed V and J ends, which lost 0 bases and 5 bases, there was a span of 16 bases. Germline V CDR1 and CDR2: SGDLS, YYNGEE. The length of the CDR3 is 16 residues.

This CDR3 is CASSYWDRATEAFF. In DNA form, the CDR3 reads TGTGCCAGCAGCTACTGGGACAGGGCCACTGAAGCTTTCTTT. The chain joins TRBV7-9 to TRBJ1-1; 9 nucleotides match TRBD1. Germline CDR1 SEHNR, CDR2 FQNEAQ (reference sequence). V shed 4 bases and J 4 bases; nucleotides not matched to a gene: 4. This CDR3 comprises 14 residues.

This clone has just one count. This sequence joins TRBV27 and TRBJ2-7; 9 bases map to TRBD2. The CDR3 length is 15 residues. V lost 3 bases to trimming and J lost 4 bases; unmatched junction nucleotides: 7. Germline CDR1 reads MNHEY; CDR2 reads SMNVEV (reference sequence). The DNA of the CDR3 is TGTGCCAGCAGTTTTGGGCTTAGCGGGAGTTACGAGCAGTACTTC. Translating it yields CASSFGLSGSYEQYF.

This clone has only one observation. V is TRBV10-3 and J is TRBJ1-1; 10 bases are a match to TRBD1. From germline, CDR1 is ENHRY and CDR2 SYGVKD. The ends lost 11 bases at V and 3 bases at J; junction bases unmatched: 6. The CDR3 extends over 13 amino acids. The CDR3: CAATGTGDTEAFF. CDR3 DNA sequence: TGTGCCGCTACCGGGACAGGGGACACTGAAGCTTTCTTT.

The rearrangement links TRBV9 to TRBJ1-5; no reliable D call. Trimming took off 3 bases at V and 1 base at J, with 8 bases between the two ends. The germline gives CDR1 SGDLS, CDR2 YYNGEE. There are 14 residues in the CDR3. CDR3 in DNA: TGTGCCAGCAGCGCGACGGAGAGCAATCAGCCCCAGCATTTT. Translated, it gives CASSATESNQPQHF.

The chain employs TRBV5-1 and TRBJ2-4, with D perhaps TRBD2 (5 bases). V lost 0 bases to trimming and J lost 7 bases, with 8 bases between them. CDR3 length equals 13 residues. Germline loops: CDR1 SGHRS, CDR2 YFSETQ. The CDR3 is CASSLAGENIQYF. CDR3 DNA: TGCGCCAGCAGCTTGGCCGGGGAGAACATTCAGTACTTC.

The table lists this clone with a count of one. This chain connects TRBV2 to TRBJ2-4; D is undetermined. V lost 4 bases and J 7 bases, leaving 8 bases between the germline ends. The germline CDR1 and CDR2 sequences are SNHLY and FYNNEI. This CDR3 has 12 residues. The CDR3 DNA sequence: TGTGCCAGCAGTGCACTTCGGAACATTCAGTACTTC. It codes for CASSALRNIQYF. The full variable domain, with the rest looked up from reference TRBV2 and TRBJ2-4, is EPEVTQTPSHQVTQMGQEVILRCVPISNHLYFYWYRQILGQKVEFLVSFYNNEISEKSEIFDDQFSVERPDGSNFTLKIRSTKLEDSAMYFCASSALRNIQYFGAGTRLSVL.

The V gene is TRBV19, the J gene TRBJ1-3; D uncertain. The length of the CDR3 is 15 residues. The V gene's germline CDR1 is LNHDA and CDR2 SQIVND (reference sequence). Trimming shortened V by 7 bases and J by 0 bases, and 13 bases separated the two germline ends. CDR3 DNA sequence: TGTGCCAGTACCTCGAGGGCAGTCTCTGGAAACACCATATATTTT. This gives the protein CASTSRAVSGNTIYF.

The chain recombines TRBV19 with TRBJ1-2; D gene uncertain. The germline V gene encodes CDR1 LNHDA and CDR2 SQIVND (reference sequence). V dropped 5 bases and J dropped 4 bases, with 14 bases sitting between them. The CDR3 runs 14 residues. The DNA for the CDR3 is TGTGCCAGTAGTTCCAAAATGCGGGGCTATGGCTACACCTTC. Translation: CASSSKMRGYGYTF.